This TCR beta chain was profiled in a study of beta chain features in type 1 diabetes. The study's findings and limits: Among patients, naive, central memory and Treg TCRB repertoires appeared more similar than among healthy donors. Using cDNA template may skew counts toward highly expressing activated cells. Moderate but significant shortening of TCRB CDR3s was recorded in all four CD4+ subsets from Type 1 diabetes patients.

Every bit of the isolated RNA underwent reverse transcription, so sequencing read expressed TCRB transcripts. Method: immunoSEQ multiplex PCR; TCRdb's copy keeps in-frame clones and lacks some. This sample has about 14,000 clones; 55% to 70% occur once, and the top ten carry around 0.6%. Germline values: CDR1 MGHRA, CDR2 YSYEKL. There are 15 residues in the CDR3. V gave up 1 base and J gave up 4 bases, with 8 bases separating them. Worth noting for this clone: The target antigen is unknown.

Each of the CD4+ naive, central memory, regulatory and stem cell-like memory populations was sorted via CD45RO/CCR7/CD25/CD127/CD95/CD27. The source material was stem cell memory CD4+ T cells from blood. The V and J genes are TRBV4-1 and TRBJ2-6, with D unresolved. The sequence was collected from a woman aged 18-30 years with type 1 diabetes. The CDR3 reads CASSQALSGANVLTF. CDR3 DNA sequence: TGCGCCAGCAGCCAAGCTCTCTCCGGGGCCAACGTCCTGACTTTC.